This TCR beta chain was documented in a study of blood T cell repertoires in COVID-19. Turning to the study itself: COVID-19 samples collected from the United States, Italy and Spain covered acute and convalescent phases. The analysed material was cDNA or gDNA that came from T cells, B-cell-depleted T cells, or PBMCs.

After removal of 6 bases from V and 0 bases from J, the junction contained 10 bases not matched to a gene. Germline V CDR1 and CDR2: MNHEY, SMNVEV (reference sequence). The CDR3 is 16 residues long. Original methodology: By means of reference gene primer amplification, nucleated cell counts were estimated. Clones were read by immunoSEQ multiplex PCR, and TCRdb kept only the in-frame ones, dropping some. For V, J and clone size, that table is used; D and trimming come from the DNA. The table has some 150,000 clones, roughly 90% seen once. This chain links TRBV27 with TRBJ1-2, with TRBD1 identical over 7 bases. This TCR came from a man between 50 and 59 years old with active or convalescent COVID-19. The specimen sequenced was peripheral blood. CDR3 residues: CASSTILGGSNYGYTF. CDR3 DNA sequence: TGTGCCAGCAGCACTATTCTAGGGGGCTCTAACTATGGCTACACCTTC.